These T cell receptor beta chains were read from a single sample in a study of T cell responses to AZD1222 COVID-19 vaccine. TCRdb keeps only in-frame clones here, not all; method: immunoSEQ multiplex PCR. This table has about 140,000 clones, about 93% appearing once. Sequenced material: peripheral blood, taken 28 days after the second AZD1222 dose. Source of these receptors: an adult who received the AZD1222 COVID-19 vaccine. Each CDR3 is given with its conserved first and last residue. The order of the fields is clone size, J gene, D gene, V gene, CDR3 DNA, CDR3 protein. A D gene is named only where the DNA matches it firmly. The size entry is marked missing in some rows and otherwise reads once, few, many or a size class.

clone size: -; J gene: TRBJ2-7; D gene: -; V gene: TRBV19; CDR3 DNA: TGTGCCAGTAGTACGTACTTCCCACCGAGCGACGAGCAGTACTTC; CDR3 protein: CASSTYFPPSDEQYF
clone size: -; J gene: TRBJ2-1; D gene: -; V gene: TRBV3-1/TRBV3-2; CDR3 DNA: TGTGCCAGCAGCCAAGGGACAGGAGGGTACAATGAGCAGTTCTTC; CDR3 protein: CASSQGTGGYNEQFF
clone size: few; J gene: TRBJ1-2; D gene: TRBD1; V gene: TRBV6-1; CDR3 DNA: TGTGCCAGCAGTGATCCAACAGGGGGTTGGGGCTACACCTTC; CDR3 protein: CASSDPTGGWGYTF
clone size: -; J gene: TRBJ1-2; D gene: -; V gene: TRBV19; CDR3 DNA: TGTGCCAGTAGTATAGAGGGGATGCGGGGCTACACCTTC; CDR3 protein: CASSIEGMRGYTF
clone size: -; J gene: TRBJ1-5; D gene: -; V gene: TRBV15; CDR3 DNA: TGTGCCACCAGCGTAGCCAATCAGCCCCAGCATTTT; CDR3 protein: CATSVANQPQHF
clone size: -; J gene: TRBJ2-4; D gene: -; V gene: TRBV24-1; CDR3 DNA: TGTGCCACCAGTGAAATGGTAGCCAAAAACATTCAGTACTTC; CDR3 protein: CATSEMVAKNIQYF
clone size: -; J gene: TRBJ2-7; D gene: -; V gene: TRBV6-5; CDR3 DNA: TGTGCCAGCAGAGGGGGGTACCTCTACGAGCAGTACTTC; CDR3 protein: CASRGGYLYEQYF
clone size: -; J gene: TRBJ2-3; D gene: -; V gene: TRBV29-1; CDR3 DNA: TGCAGCGTGACACCAGGGGCCCGGACAGATACGCAGTATTTT; CDR3 protein: CSVTPGARTDTQYF
clone size: -; J gene: TRBJ2-6; D gene: TRBD1; V gene: TRBV7-8; CDR3 DNA: TGTGCCAGCAGCTTATTAGGACAGGGGGCTTGGTCTGGGGCCAACGTCCTGACTTTC; CDR3 protein: CASSLLGQGAWSGANVLTF
clone size: -; J gene: TRBJ2-7; D gene: TRBD2; V gene: TRBV7-9; CDR3 DNA: TGTGCCAGCAGCTTATCCACTAGCGGGAGGGCCTACGAGCAGTACTTC; CDR3 protein: CASSLSTSGRAYEQYF
clone size: -; J gene: TRBJ1-5; D gene: -; V gene: TRBV28; CDR3 DNA: TGTGCCAGCTGGGGGCAGGGCAGATTGGATCAGCCCCAGCATTTT; CDR3 protein: CASWGQGRLDQPQHF
clone size: -; J gene: TRBJ2-5; D gene: -; V gene: TRBV27; CDR3 DNA: TGTGCCAGCAGTCGATTCAGAGGGGAGACCCAGTACTTC; CDR3 protein: CASSRFRGETQYF
clone size: once; J gene: TRBJ2-1; D gene: -; V gene: TRBV19; CDR3 DNA: TGTGCCAGTAGTACCCCGGGACTTGGAGGAGAGCAGTTCTTC; CDR3 protein: CASSTPGLGGEQFF
clone size: -; J gene: TRBJ2-7; D gene: -; V gene: TRBV11-2; CDR3 DNA: TGTGCCAGCAGCTTAGCTCAGGGACTGTCCTACGAGCAGTACTTC; CDR3 protein: CASSLAQGLSYEQYF
clone size: -; J gene: TRBJ1-4; D gene: -; V gene: TRBV6-2/TRBV6-3; CDR3 DNA: TGTGCCAGCAGTGTTAACGCCGCTAATGAAAAACTGTTTTTT; CDR3 protein: CASSVNAANEKLFF
clone size: few; J gene: TRBJ1-2; D gene: -; V gene: TRBV28; CDR3 DNA: TGTGCCAGCACACAGAACTATGGCTACACCTTC; CDR3 protein: CASTQNYGYTF
clone size: -; J gene: TRBJ1-1; D gene: -; V gene: TRBV18; CDR3 DNA: TGTGCCAGCTCACCGTCGATCAGGGTTGAAGCTTTCTTT; CDR3 protein: CASSPSIRVEAFF
clone size: -; J gene: TRBJ1-5; D gene: -; V gene: TRBV28; CDR3 DNA: TGTGCCAGCAGTGGGACATATAGCAATCAGCCCCAGCATTTT; CDR3 protein: CASSGTYSNQPQHF
clone size: -; J gene: TRBJ2-2; D gene: TRBD1; V gene: TRBV9; CDR3 DNA: TGTGCCAGCACCCGGGACAGGGACGCCGGGGAGCTGTTTTTT; CDR3 protein: CASTRDRDAGELFF
clone size: -; J gene: TRBJ2-1; D gene: TRBD1; V gene: TRBV27; CDR3 DNA: TGTGCCAGCAGTTCAGGGGGATCCATCAATGAGCAGTTCTTC; CDR3 protein: CASSSGGSINEQFF
clone size: -; J gene: TRBJ1-4; D gene: -; V gene: TRBV7-2; CDR3 DNA: TGTGCCAGCAGCCGCAACCCCAAAAATGAAAAACTGTTTTTT; CDR3 protein: CASSRNPKNEKLFF
clone size: -; J gene: TRBJ1-3; D gene: -; V gene: TRBV6-5; CDR3 DNA: TGTGCCAGCAGTTCGCAGGGAACTGGAAACACCATATATTTT; CDR3 protein: CASSSQGTGNTIYF
clone size: once; J gene: TRBJ2-2; D gene: TRBD1; V gene: TRBV14; CDR3 DNA: TGTGCCAGCAGCAGAAAGTTGGGACAGGGGGCGAACACCGGGGAGCTGTTTTTT; CDR3 protein: CASSRKLGQGANTGELFF
clone size: once; J gene: TRBJ2-1; D gene: TRBD2; V gene: TRBV14; CDR3 DNA: TGTGCCAGCAGCCTTAGCGGGAGGGTTTACAATGAGCAGTTCTTC; CDR3 protein: CASSLSGRVYNEQFF